This T cell receptor (beta chain) is from a study of CD8 T cells in ankylosing spondylitis. CDR1 and CDR2 from the germline V gene are DFQATT and SNEGSKA (reference sequence). Between the trimmed V and J ends, which lost 0 bases and 2 bases, there was a span of 14 bases. This CDR3 spans 15 amino acids. TCRdb passed the 5' RACE reads through MiXCR, listing each CDR3 protein once. The data contain 210,000 or so distinct CDR3 sequences, 8% to 10% of them singletons. This clonotype occurred many times. This receptor was taken from a female donor with ankylosing spondylitis or in good health (not recorded which). V gene TRBV20-1 combines with J gene TRBJ2-7, with D possibly TRBD2 on 6 matching bases. The sequenced sample consisted of blood, either unsorted or a sorted T cell fraction (not recorded which). This CDR3 is CSARDGGIPTYEQYF. DNA of the CDR3: TGCAGTGCTAGAGATGGAGGGATTCCAACCTACGAGCAGTACTTC.